This T cell receptor beta chain was identified during a study of blood T cells in healthy people across ages. Study-level points and caveats: Naive CD4+ cells and diversity were both higher in long-lived donors than in aged donors. Estimates of diversity drawn from one million T cells were considered underestimates.

A second PCR of 7 to 11 cycles used a sample-barcoded 5' primer and a J-beta primer mix. Every single cDNA molecule received a tag from a template-switch adaptor with 12 random nucleotides. TCRdb itself ran the 5' RACE reads through MiXCR, one entry per CDR3 protein. Counted here are around 500,000 distinct CDR3 sequences, roughly 48% occurring once; the ten biggest clones make up 20% to 25%. This CDR3 has 13 amino acids. Turning to this clonotype: Its matching antigen is unknown. One junction end disagrees with the germline gene, perhaps due to a read error.

The sample was blood. The genes are TRBV12-3 or TRBV12-4 and TRBJ2-2; 7 bases align to TRBD2. The receptor was isolated from a man older than 75 in good health. CDR3 nucleotide sequence: TGTGCCAGCAGTGTAGCGGGCACCGGGGAGCTGTTTTTT. This gives the protein CASSVAGTGELFF.